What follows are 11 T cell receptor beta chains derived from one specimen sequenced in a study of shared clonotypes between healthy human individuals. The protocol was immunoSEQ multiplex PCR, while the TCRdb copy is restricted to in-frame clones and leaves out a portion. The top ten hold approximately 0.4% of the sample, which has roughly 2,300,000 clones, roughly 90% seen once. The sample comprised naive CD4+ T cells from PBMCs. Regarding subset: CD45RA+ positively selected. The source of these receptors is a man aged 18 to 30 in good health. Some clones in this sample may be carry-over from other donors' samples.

CDR3 coding DNA: TGTGCCAGCGAGCGGGACGGAAACACCGGGGAGCTGTTTTTT. Its protein is CASERDGNTGELFF. The chain is built from TRBV28 and TRBJ2-2, with 7 positions matching TRBD2. The CDR3 is 14 residues long. Trimming cost V 8 bases and J 2 bases; bases outside gene matches: 5. CDR1 and CDR2 (germline): MDHEN, SYDVKM.

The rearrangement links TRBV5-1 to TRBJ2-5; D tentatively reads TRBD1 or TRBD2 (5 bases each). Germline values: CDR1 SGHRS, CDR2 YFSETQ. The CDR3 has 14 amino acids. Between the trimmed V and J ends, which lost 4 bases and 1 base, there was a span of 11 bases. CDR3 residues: CASSVGRPQETQYF. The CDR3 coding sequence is TGCGCCAGCAGCGTGGGACGGCCCCAAGAGACCCAGTACTTC.

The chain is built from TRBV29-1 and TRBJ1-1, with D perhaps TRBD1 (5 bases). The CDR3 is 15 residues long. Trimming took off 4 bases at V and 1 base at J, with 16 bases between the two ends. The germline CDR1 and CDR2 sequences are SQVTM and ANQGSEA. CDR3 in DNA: TGCAGCGTTGGGAAAGGAAGCGGGGCGAACACTGAAGCTTTCTTT. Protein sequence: CSVGKGSGANTEAFF.

The CDR3 nucleotides read TGTGCCAGCAGTGAATATCGGCACCCCTATAGCAATCAGCCCCAGCATTTT. Residues: CASSEYRHPYSNQPQHF. V usage is TRBV25-1 and J usage is TRBJ1-5; D gene uncertain. There are 17 residues in the CDR3. Germline CDR1 and CDR2: MGHDK and SYGVNS. V lost 0 bases to trimming and J lost 0 bases, with 12 bases between them.

CDR3: CASSTRDRWNSPLHF. CDR3 in DNA: TGTGCCAGCTCAACCAGGGATCGGTGGAATTCACCCCTCCACTTT. This chain uses TRBV6-1 with TRBJ1-6, with TRBD1 as a possible D gene (5 bases). V gave up 8 bases and J gave up 7 bases, with 18 bases separating them. Germline values: CDR1 MNHNS, CDR2 SASEGT. This CDR3 has 15 residues.

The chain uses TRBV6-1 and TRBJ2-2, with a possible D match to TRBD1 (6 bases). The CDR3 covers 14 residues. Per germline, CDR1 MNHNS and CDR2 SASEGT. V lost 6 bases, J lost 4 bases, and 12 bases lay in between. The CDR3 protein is CASSLTGFTGELFF. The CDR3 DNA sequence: TGTGCCAGCAGCCTCACAGGGTTCACCGGGGAGCTGTTTTTT.

The CDR3: CASSFPGQGTIRQYF. The CDR3 DNA reads TGTGCCAGCAGCTTTCCGGGACAGGGAACGATTAGGCAGTACTTC. V gene TRBV7-2 combines with J gene TRBJ2-7; TRBD1 matches 9 bases. From germline, CDR1 is SGHTA and CDR2 FQGNSA. J gave up 9 bases and V 3 bases, and 12 bases lay outside the gene matches. The CDR3 loop spans 15 amino acids.

CDR3 sequence: CASSYRAQRTEAFF. DNA for the CDR3: TGTGCCAGCAGTTACCGGGCGCAGCGCACTGAAGCTTTCTTT. This chain uses TRBV6-6 with TRBJ1-1, with D uncertain. This CDR3 has 14 residues. V shed 2 bases and J shed 4 bases, with 11 bases lying between them. Germline loops: CDR1 MNHNY, CDR2 SVGAGI (reference sequence).

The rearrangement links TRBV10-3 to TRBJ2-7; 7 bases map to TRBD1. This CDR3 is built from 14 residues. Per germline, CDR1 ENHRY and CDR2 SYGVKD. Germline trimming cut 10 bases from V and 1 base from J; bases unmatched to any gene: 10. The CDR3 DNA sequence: TGTGCCACCCGCCAGCCGACAGGGTCCTACGAGCAGTACTTC. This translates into CATRQPTGSYEQYF.

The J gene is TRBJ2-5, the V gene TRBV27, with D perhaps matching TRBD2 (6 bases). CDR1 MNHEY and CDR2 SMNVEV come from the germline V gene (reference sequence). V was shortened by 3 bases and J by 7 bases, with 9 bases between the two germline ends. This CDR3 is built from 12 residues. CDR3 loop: CASSFVGGTQYF. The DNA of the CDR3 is TGTGCCAGCAGTTTCGTGGGGGGGACCCAGTACTTC.

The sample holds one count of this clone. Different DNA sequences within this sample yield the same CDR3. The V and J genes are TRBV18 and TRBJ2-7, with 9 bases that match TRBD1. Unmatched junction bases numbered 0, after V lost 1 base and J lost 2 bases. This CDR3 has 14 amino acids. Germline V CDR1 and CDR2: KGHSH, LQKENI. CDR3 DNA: TGTGCCAGCTCACCACGGACAGGGGCCTACGAGCAGTACTTC. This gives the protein CASSPRTGAYEQYF. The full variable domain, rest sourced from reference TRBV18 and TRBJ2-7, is NAGVMQNPRHLVRRRGQEARLRCSPMKGHSHVYWYRQLPEEGLKFMVYLQKENIIDESGMPKERFSAEFPKEGPSILRIQQVVRGDSAAYFCASSPRTGAYEQYFGPGTRLTVT.